This T cell receptor (beta chain) comes out of a study of blood T cell repertoires in COVID-19. Study-wide background: Italy, Spain and the United States were the sources of the convalescent and acute COVID-19 samples.

The CDR3 consists of 15 residues. Between the trimmed V and J ends, which lost 3 bases and 0 bases, there was a span of 9 bases. Germline values: CDR1 LNHDA, CDR2 SQIVND (reference sequence). Recruitment covered about two dozen US areas and drew participants whose ages spanned roughly 18 to 100 years. Participant-reported clinical history was the basis for cohort assignment. Cohort 3 recovery required two negative PCRs, clearance, or symptom resolution. Libraries were prepared by immunoSEQ multiplex PCR; TCRdb keeps only in-frame clonotypes and omits some of them. The table records hundreds of thousands of clones, about 89% of them present only once.

Sample: PBMCs or T cells enriched from blood (not recorded which). This chain joins TRBV19 and TRBJ1-3; D is possibly TRBD1 (5 bases). This clonotype was sampled from a woman aged 25 to 45 who had recovered from COVID-19. The CDR3 DNA is TGTGCCAGTAGTATTGACAGAAACTCTGGAAACACCATATATTTT. Its protein is CASSIDRNSGNTIYF.